The 21 T cell receptor beta chains in this list originate from one sample, sequenced in a study of T-cell memory formation after mild COVID-19. Each CDR3 protein gets one entry after TCRdb re-called the 5' RACE reads with MiXCR. The sample has fewer than 400,000 distinct CDR3 sequences; approximately 15% are singletons. The sequencing sample was made of PBMCs or a T cell subset sorted from them (not recorded which). The receptors originated from a man aged 18 to 30 who had mild COVID-19 (a few samples of this study predate the infection). Cell type and time point are not known.

The chain links TRBV3-1 to TRBJ2-1; 8 bases agree with TRBD2. Looked up from germline, CDR1 is LGHDT and CDR2 is YNNKEL (reference sequence). V lost 4 bases, J lost 8 bases, and 10 bases stayed unmatched. The CDR3 sequence is 15 residues long. CDR3: CASSRGTSSFDEQFF. The CDR3 DNA reads as TGTGCCAGCAGCCGCGGGACTAGTAGCTTCGATGAGCAGTTCTTC.

This chain links TRBV5-1 with TRBJ1-3; possible D gene TRBD1, 5 bases. Trimming stripped 0 bases from V and 0 bases from J, with 7 bases between. The CDR3 is made up of 15 amino acids. Germline values: CDR1 SGHRS, CDR2 YFSETQ. CDR3 nucleotides: TGCGCCAGCAGCTTGGAGGGGCGCTCTGGAAACACCATATATTTT. Its protein is CASSLEGRSGNTIYF.

The sample holds many counts of this clonotype. The rearrangement links TRBV20-1 to TRBJ1-2, with D maybe TRBD1 (6 bases). The CDR3 is 12 amino acids. Germline lookup yields CDR1 DFQATT and CDR2 SNEGSKA (reference sequence). V lost 1 base and J 8 bases, leaving 11 bases between the germline ends. CDR3: CSARGTVLGYTF. CDR3 DNA sequence: TGCAGTGCTAGAGGGACAGTCCTGGGCTACACCTTC.

The rearrangement uses TRBV28 and TRBJ2-5, with D uncertain. Germline V CDR1 and CDR2: MDHEN, SYDVKM. This CDR3 has 12 amino acids. V was pared by 8 bases and J by 5 bases, with 12 bases between. The DNA for the CDR3 is TGTGCCAGCCATGATTTGGGGGAGACCCAGTACTTC. This codes for CASHDLGETQYF.

This clonotype occurred a few times. The V and J genes are TRBV7-6 and TRBJ2-2; TRBD1 aligns across 10 bases. Germline lookup yields CDR1 SGHVS and CDR2 FNYEAQ. V trimming: 4 bases; J trimming: 4 bases; junction bases outside the gene matches: 3. The CDR3 sequence is 15 residues long. Here the CDR3 reads CASSSGTGVTGELFF. The CDR3 coding sequence is TGTGCCAGCAGCTCCGGGACAGGGGTCACCGGGGAGCTGTTTTTT. The whole variable domain, remainder taken from reference TRBV7-6 and TRBJ2-2, is GAGVSQSPRYKVTKRGQDVALRCDPISGHVSLYWYRQALGQGPEFLTYFNYEAQQDKSGLPNDRFSAERPEGSISTLTIQRTEQRDSAMYRCASSSGTGVTGELFFGEGSRLTVL.

This clonotype was seen more than once but under ten times. This rearrangement joins TRBV5-1 to TRBJ1-3; TRBD1 might be the D (5 bases). The germline V gene encodes CDR1 SGHRS and CDR2 YFSETQ. The CDR3 loop spans 15 amino acids. Trimming shortened V by 3 bases and J by 3 bases, and 13 bases separated the two germline ends. CDR3 sequence reads: CASSSDGAGGNTIYF. The CDR3 DNA reads as TGCGCCAGCAGCTCGGACGGGGCAGGTGGAAACACCATATATTTT.

This clonotype has a single count. V gene TRBV6-5 combines with J gene TRBJ2-1, with TRBD2 as a possible D gene (5 bases). CDR1 is MNHEY, CDR2 SVGAGI, per germline. CDR3 length equals 17 residues. Trimming stripped 0 bases from V and 5 bases from J, with 17 bases between. The CDR3 DNA is TGTGCCAGCAGTTACTCGCTCAGAAGGGCGGGCAACAATGAGCAGTTCTTC. It yields the protein CASSYSLRRAGNNEQFF.

This clonotype was picked up a small number of times. V and J are TRBV6-5 and TRBJ2-1; D is possibly TRBD1 or TRBD2 (5 bases each). The CDR3 is 14 residues long. The germline gives CDR1 MNHEY, CDR2 SVGAGI. Trimming removed 8 bases at V and 2 bases at J, with 13 bases between. CDR3 nucleotides: TGTGCCAGCCGGACTGGGGGAACCTACAATGAGCAGTTCTTC. Encoded protein: CASRTGGTYNEQFF.

This clonotype was seen a handful of times. This sequence joins TRBV12-5 and TRBJ2-1; 7 bases are shared with TRBD2. The germline gives CDR1 LGHNT, CDR2 FRNRAP. Trimming cost V 5 bases and J 0 bases; bases outside gene matches: 7. The CDR3 runs 16 residues. CDR3 amino acids: CASGVRLAFSYNEQFF. CDR3 nucleotide sequence: TGTGCTAGTGGTGTCCGACTAGCCTTCTCCTACAATGAGCAGTTCTTC.

The chain recombines TRBV20-1 with TRBJ2-1, with 14 positions matching TRBD2. CDR1 DFQATT and CDR2 SNEGSKA come from the germline V gene (reference sequence). V shed 1 base and J 10 bases; nucleotides not matched to a gene: 3. The CDR3 has 14 amino acids. CDR3 DNA sequence: TGCAGTGCTAGAGGGGGACTAGCGGGGGCGGAGCAGTTCTTC. Amino acid sequence: CSARGGLAGAEQFF.

This clonotype appeared a few times. The chain combines TRBV7-2 with TRBJ2-3; D possibly corresponds to TRBD2 (7 bases). Germline loops: CDR1 SGHTA, CDR2 FQGNSA. The CDR3 has 17 amino acids. The germline V and J ends were trimmed by 1 base and 10 bases, with 24 bases remaining between them. The CDR3 DNA is TGTGCCAGCAGCTTAGTGGGGGGGGCCTTGGCTGGGGCTGCGCAGTATTTT. Its protein product is CASSLVGGALAGAAQYF.

This rearrangement joins TRBV6-5 to TRBJ2-5; maybe TRBD1 (7 bases). V gave up 6 bases and J gave up 3 bases, with 17 bases separating them. CDR1 is MNHEY and CDR2 is SVGAGI in the germline V gene. This CDR3 has 15 residues. The CDR3 bases are TGTGCCAGCAGCTGGACAGGAGGGTATGAAGAGACCCAGTACTTC. Its translation: CASSWTGGYEETQYF.

This rearrangement joins TRBV7-9 to TRBJ2-2; D is unclear. V was clipped by 3 bases and J by 0 bases, with 5 bases between them. In germline, CDR1 is SEHNR, CDR2 FQNEAQ (reference sequence). CDR3 length: 14 residues. Here the CDR3 DNA reads TGTGCCAGCAGCTTTGCAGCGAACACCGGGGAGCTGTTTTTT. This gives the protein CASSFAANTGELFF.

V gene TRBV24-1 combines with J gene TRBJ1-2, with 9 bases fitting TRBD1. Germline CDR1 KGHDR, CDR2 SFDVKD. The CDR3 has 16 amino acids. V lost 3 bases and J lost 4; bases outside the gene matches: 8. CDR3 amino acids: CATSDERTGGVYGYTF. The CDR3 bases are TGTGCCACCAGTGATGAAAGAACAGGGGGCGTCTATGGCTACACCTTC.

This chain uses TRBV27 with TRBJ2-1; TRBD2 agrees at 8 bases. Germline values: CDR1 MNHEY, CDR2 SMNVEV (reference sequence). The CDR3 runs to 13 residues. The junction had 10 bases not matched to a gene; V was cut back by 3 bases and J by 15 bases. The CDR3 bases are TGTGCCAGCAGTTTCTCCGGGACTAGTTTTCTGTTCTTC. Residues: CASSFSGTSFLFF.

The chain uses TRBV7-2 and TRBJ2-7, with 9 bases identical to TRBD2. This CDR3 has 14 amino acids. The V segment lost 3 bases and the J segment 6 bases; nucleotides outside the gene matches: 6. The germline V gene has CDR1 SGHTA and CDR2 FQGNSA. CDR3 DNA sequence: TGTGCCAGCAGCTTCGACTCGACTAGCGGCGAGCAGTACGTC. Translated, it gives CASSFDSTSGEQYV.

This clonotype was seen many times. The rearrangement links TRBV6-6 to TRBJ2-3; D assignment may be TRBD1 or TRBD2 (6 bases each). Germline assignment: CDR1 MNHNY and CDR2 SVGAGI (reference sequence). The CDR3 extends over 15 amino acids. The ends were cut back, 0 bases at V and 4 bases at J, with 11 bases in the middle. The CDR3 is CASSYSAGGADTQYF. The CDR3 DNA reads TGTGCCAGCAGTTACTCTGCCGGGGGCGCAGATACGCAGTATTTT.

This clonotype came up a few times. The CDR3 sequence: CASSPGTGTLPYNEQFF. In DNA form, the CDR3 reads TGTGCCAGCAGCCCCGGGACAGGGACCCTCCCCTACAATGAGCAGTTCTTC. The chain links TRBV5-6 to TRBJ2-1; 9 positions agree with TRBD1. The CDR3 consists of 17 residues. In germline, CDR1 is SGHDT, CDR2 YYEEEE. V lost 4 bases, J lost 2 bases, and 10 bases stayed unmatched.

This clonotype showed up just a few times. The V gene is TRBV6-5, the J gene TRBJ2-6; 7 nucleotides align to TRBD1. Germline V CDR1 and CDR2: MNHEY, SVGAGI. J lost 2 bases, V lost 5 bases, and 6 bases had no gene match. The CDR3 totals 16 residues. DNA for the CDR3: TGTGCCAGCAGTCGACAGGGATCCGCTGGGGCCAACGTCCTGACTTTC. Translation gives CASSRQGSAGANVLTF.

This clonotype was counted a few times. The CDR3 DNA is TGCAGTGCTAGCTTACAGGGGGCTTCACCCCTCCACTTT. This sequence encodes CSASLQGASPLHF. The chain uses TRBV20-1 and TRBJ1-6; 9 bases line up with TRBD1. The CDR3 totals 13 residues. CDR1 DFQATT and CDR2 SNEGSKA come from the germline V gene (reference sequence). V gave up 3 bases and J gave up 9 bases; unmatched junction bases: 3.

Ten or more counts support this clonotype. The chain combines TRBV7-2 with TRBJ1-2, with 12 bases fitting TRBD1. The CDR3 is made up of 15 amino acids. The V segment lost 0 bases and the J segment 7 bases; nucleotides outside the gene matches: 3. CDR1 SGHTA and CDR2 FQGNSA come from the germline V gene. The CDR3 sequence: CASSLAGQGAGGYTF. Written as DNA, the CDR3 is TGTGCCAGCAGCTTAGCGGGACAGGGGGCTGGTGGCTACACCTTC.